The clone carrying this T cell receptor (beta chain) showed up just a few times. This sample stems from a study of blood T cell repertoires in COVID-19. Study in general: The analysed material was cDNA or gDNA that came from T cells, B-cell-depleted T cells, or PBMCs.

The cohort comprised adults aged about 18 to 100 years residing in under 30 US areas. Sequencing was performed with immunoSEQ multiplex PCR; in TCRdb, only in-frame clones are kept and a portion is missing. This sample carries around 250,000 clones, just over 85% of them seen once, and the ten largest clones take 15% to 18%. Trimming stripped 0 bases from V and 0 bases from J, with 7 bases between. CDR1 and CDR2 from the germline V gene are SGHNT and YYREEE (reference sequence). CDR3 size: 15 residues. The TCR was taken from a young man who had recovered from COVID-19. The rearrangement joins TRBV5-4 to TRBJ2-1; tentative D call: TRBD2 (6 bases). The specimen sequenced was PBMCs or T cells enriched from blood (not recorded which). The CDR3 protein is CASSLVAASYNEQFF. The CDR3 DNA follows: TGTGCCAGCAGCTTGGTAGCGGCCTCCTACAATGAGCAGTTCTTC. Drawing the rest from reference TRBV5-4 and TRBJ2-1, the complete variable domain is ETGVTQSPTHLIKTRGQQVTLRCSSQSGHNTVSWYQQALGQGPQFIFQYYREEENGRGNFPPRFSGLQFPNYSSELNVNALELDDSALYLCASSLVAASYNEQFFGPGTRLTVL.